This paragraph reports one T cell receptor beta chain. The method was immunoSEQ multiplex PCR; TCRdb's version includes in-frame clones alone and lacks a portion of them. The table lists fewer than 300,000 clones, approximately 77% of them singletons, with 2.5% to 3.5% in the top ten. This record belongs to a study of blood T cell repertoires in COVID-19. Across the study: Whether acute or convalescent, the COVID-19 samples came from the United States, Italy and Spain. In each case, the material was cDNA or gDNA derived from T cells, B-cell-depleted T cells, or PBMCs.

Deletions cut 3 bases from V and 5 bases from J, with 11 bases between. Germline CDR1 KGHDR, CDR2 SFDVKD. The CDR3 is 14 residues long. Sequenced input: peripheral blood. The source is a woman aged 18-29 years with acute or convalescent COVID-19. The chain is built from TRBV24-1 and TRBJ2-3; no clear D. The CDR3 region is CATSDLATGDTQYF. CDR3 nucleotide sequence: TGTGCCACCAGTGATCTCGCGACGGGAGATACGCAGTATTTT.